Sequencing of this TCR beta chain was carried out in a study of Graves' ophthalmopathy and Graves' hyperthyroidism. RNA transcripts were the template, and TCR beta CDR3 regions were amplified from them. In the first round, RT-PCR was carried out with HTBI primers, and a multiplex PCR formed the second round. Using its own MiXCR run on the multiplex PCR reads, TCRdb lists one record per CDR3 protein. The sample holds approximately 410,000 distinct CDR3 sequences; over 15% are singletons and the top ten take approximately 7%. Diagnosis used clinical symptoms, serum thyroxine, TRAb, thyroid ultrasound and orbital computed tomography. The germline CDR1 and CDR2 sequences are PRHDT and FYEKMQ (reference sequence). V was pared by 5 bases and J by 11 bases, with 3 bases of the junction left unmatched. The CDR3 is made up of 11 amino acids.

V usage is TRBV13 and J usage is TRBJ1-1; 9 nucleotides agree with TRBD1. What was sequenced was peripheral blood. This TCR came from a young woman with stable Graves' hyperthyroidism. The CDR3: CASSGTGPAFF. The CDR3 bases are TGTGCCAGCAGCGGGACAGGGCCGGCTTTCTTT.